A single sample is the source of the 29 T cell receptor beta chains below, sequenced in a study of T-cell memory formation after mild COVID-19 (TCRdb year 2021). The library was prepared using 5' RACE. TCRdb names Illumina NovaSeq 6000 as the instrument used. TCRdb reran the public reads through fastp at Q25 and MiXCR, keeping productive beta chains. CDR3 protein sequences are deduplicated, and each keeps its most common genes and DNA. The sample table records 470,000 or so distinct CDR3 sequences; roughly 23% of these occur just once. Of the sample, roughly an eighth is held by the ten largest clones. The sequenced sample consisted of PBMCs or a T cell subset sorted from them (not recorded which). All receptors come from an adult woman who had mild COVID-19 (a few samples of this study predate the infection). The sample titles of this study are shuffled in the database, so cell type and time point are left out; the donor was told from shared clones.

The rearrangement links TRBV24-1 to TRBJ1-1, with 7 bases matching TRBD1. The CDR3 is 15 residues long. J gave up 6 bases and V 5 bases, and 11 bases lay outside the gene matches. In germline, CDR1 is KGHDR, CDR2 SFDVKD. The CDR3 nucleotides read TGTGCCACCAGTGGCTCAGGGGGGCCCAGTGCTGAAGCTTTCTTT. This codes for CATSGSGGPSAEAFF.

V usage is TRBV20-1 and J usage is TRBJ2-3, with 8 bases that match TRBD1. CDR1 and CDR2 (germline): DFQATT, SNEGSKA (reference sequence). The CDR3 has 13 residues. Unmatched junction bases numbered 4, after V lost 5 bases and J lost 3 bases. CDR3 protein: CSAGQGWTDTQYF. The DNA for the CDR3 is TGCAGTGCTGGACAGGGTTGGACAGATACGCAGTATTTT.

This clonotype was counted a few times. The gene calls are TRBV11-2 and TRBJ1-1; D perhaps matches TRBD1 (5 bases). This CDR3 contains 17 residues. Germline V gives CDR1 SGHAT, CDR2 FQNNGV. The V end lost 1 base, the J end lost 0 bases, and 15 bases lay between the germline ends. The CDR3, as DNA: TGTGCCAGCAGCTTAGTAGGCAGGGTTTTGGTGAACACTGAAGCTTTCTTT. Its translation: CASSLVGRVLVNTEAFF. Using reference TRBV11-2 and TRBJ1-1 for the parts outside the CDR3, the full variable domain is EAGVAQSPRYKIIEKRQSVAFWCNPISGHATLYWYQQILGQGPKLLIQFQNNGVVDDSQLPKDRFSAERLKGVDSTLKIQPAKLEDSAVYLCASSLVGRVLVNTEAFFGQGTRLTVV.

The chain carries TRBV27 and TRBJ2-1; D could derive from TRBD1 or TRBD2 (5 bases each). Germline V gene sequence: CDR1 MNHEY, CDR2 SMNVEV (reference sequence). There are 21 residues in the CDR3. V was pared by 7 bases and J by 1 base, with 32 bases between. The CDR3 DNA reads TGTGCCAGCAAATCACCCACCGGGGCAGGGTTTAGTAAGGTGTCCTACAATGAGCAGTTCTTC. Translated, it gives CASKSPTGAGFSKVSYNEQFF.

This clonotype showed up just a few times. The genes are TRBV25-1 and TRBJ2-1; 8 bases match TRBD2. Unmatched junction bases numbered 15, after V lost 5 bases and J lost 9 bases. This CDR3 region has 16 residues. Germline V gene lookup returns CDR1 MGHDK and CDR2 SYGVNS. The CDR3 nucleotides read TGTGCCAGCAGTTCTTTTGGGAGCGGGGGTTTAGTTGAGCAGTTCTTC. This sequence encodes CASSSFGSGGLVEQFF.

The chain uses TRBV29-1 and TRBJ2-6; TRBD1 matches 9 bases. CDR3 length: 14 amino acids. Trimming removed 6 bases from V and 2 bases from J; junction bases left unmatched: 2. Per the germline V gene, CDR1 is SQVTM and CDR2 is ANQGSEA. The CDR3 DNA is TGCAGCGTGGGACAGGGCCCTGGGGCCAACGTCCTGACTTTC. This encodes CSVGQGPGANVLTF.

The chain couples TRBV12-3 or TRBV12-4 to TRBJ1-2; D is possibly TRBD1 (6 bases). V lost 8 bases and J lost 7, with 17 bases in between. The CDR3 spans 13 residues. The CDR3 region has the DNA TGTGCCAGCCCTTTTCCAGGGGCAGGTGGCTACACCTTC. Residues: CASPFPGAGGYTF.

This clonotype has just a few counts. The rearrangement joins TRBV5-1 to TRBJ2-2; tentatively, D is TRBD2 (5 bases). Per the germline V gene, CDR1 is SGHRS and CDR2 is YFSETQ. V lost 7 bases and J 5 bases, leaving 15 bases between the germline ends. CDR3 length: 14 residues. The CDR3 nucleotides are TGCGCCAGCGAGGAGGTAACTGGAACCGGGGAGCTGTTTTTT. Amino acid sequence: CASEEVTGTGELFF.

The J gene is TRBJ2-3, the V gene TRBV4-2; D unclear. Per germline, CDR1 LGHNA and CDR2 YNFKEQ. The CDR3 has 15 residues. V dropped 1 base and J dropped 0 bases, with 8 bases sitting between them. DNA for the CDR3: TGTGCCAGCAGCCAAGGGCGCGTTAGCACAGATACGCAGTATTTT. Residues: CASSQGRVSTDTQYF.

The chain uses TRBV4-1 and TRBJ1-5; the D is unclear. The CDR3 consists of 12 residues. CDR1 MGHRA and CDR2 YSYEKL come from the germline V gene. V lost 5 bases to trimming and J lost 3 bases, with 5 bases between them. The CDR3 loop reads CASSSTNQPQHF. The CDR3 DNA reads as TGCGCCAGCAGCTCAACCAATCAGCCCCAGCATTTT.

The chain uses TRBV7-2 and TRBJ2-3; unclear D gene. This CDR3 has 15 residues. The germline gives CDR1 SGHTA, CDR2 FQGNSA. The ends were cut back, 1 base at V and 3 bases at J, with 11 bases in the middle. As DNA, the CDR3 is TGTGCCAGCAGCTTAGTCGGTGCGCAAACAGATACGCAGTATTTT. Amino acid sequence: CASSLVGAQTDTQYF. Complete variable domain (other parts from reference TRBV7-2 and TRBJ2-3): GAGVSQSPSNKVTEKGKDVELRCDPISGHTALYWYRQSLGQGLEFLIYFQGNSAPDKSGLPSDRFSAERTGGSVSTLTIQRTQQEDSAVYLCASSLVGAQTDTQYFGPGTRLTVL.

The rearrangement uses TRBV4-1 and TRBJ1-2; 9 nucleotides agree with TRBD1. Germline V gene data show CDR1 as MGHRA and CDR2 as YSYEKL. The CDR3 totals 16 residues. V dropped 0 bases and J dropped 5; count of bases not matched to a gene: 7. The CDR3 loop reads CASSQDITGGWYGYTF. The CDR3 DNA is TGCGCCAGCAGCCAAGATATAACAGGGGGCTGGTATGGCTACACCTTC.

The CDR3 here is CSVLDGVPNSPLHF. The CDR3 DNA follows: TGCAGCGTTCTAGACGGAGTACCTAATTCACCCCTCCACTTT. V gene TRBV29-1 combines with J gene TRBJ1-6; no clear D. Germline V CDR1 and CDR2: SQVTM, ANQGSEA. Trimming removed 5 bases from V and 6 bases from J, with 14 bases in between. This CDR3 spans 14 amino acids. Full variable domain (remainder filled in from reference TRBV29-1 and TRBJ1-6): SAVISQKPSRDICQRGTSLTIQCQVDSQVTMMFWYRQQPGQSLTLIATANQGSEATYESGFVIDKFPISRPNLTFSTLTVSNMSPEDSSIYLCSVLDGVPNSPLHFGNGTRLTVT.

The V gene is TRBV20-1, the J gene TRBJ1-1; the D gene is possibly TRBD1 (6 bases). This CDR3 region has 13 residues. CDR1 and CDR2 from the germline V gene are DFQATT and SNEGSKA (reference sequence). With 5 bases removed from V and 4 bases from J, the gap between germline ends came to 14 bases. CDR3 protein: CSAFAFRGTEAFF. Here the CDR3 DNA reads TGCAGTGCTTTTGCCTTCAGGGGCACTGAAGCTTTCTTT.

The chain recombines TRBV20-1 with TRBJ2-3; D might be TRBD1 (5 bases). The V end was cut by 7 bases, the J end by 0 bases, with 14 bases between. Germline CDR1 is DFQATT and CDR2 is SNEGSKA (reference sequence). CDR3 length equals 14 residues. The CDR3 DNA is TGCAGTGTCTCCCCCAGGGCCAGCACAGATACGCAGTATTTT. Amino acid sequence: CSVSPRASTDTQYF.

This clonotype was counted only a few times. The chain is built from TRBV2 and TRBJ2-7; 9 nucleotides line up with TRBD1. V lost 7 bases to trimming and J lost 7 bases; unmatched junction nucleotides: 11. In germline, CDR1 is SNHLY, CDR2 FYNNEI. CDR3 length: 14 amino acids. Here the CDR3 reads CASMAGQGSSEQYF. For the CDR3, the DNA is TGTGCCAGCATGGCGGGACAGGGTTCTTCGGAGCAGTACTTC.

V is TRBV6-2 or TRBV6-3 and J is TRBJ2-5; 7 positions match TRBD2. V was pared by 6 bases and J by 5 bases, with 27 bases of the junction left unmatched. The CDR3 has 20 residues. Germline V lookup: CDR1 MNHEY, CDR2 SVGEGT. CDR3 in DNA: TGTGCCAGCAGCCACAAGTCTTCCCCCCGCGGGAGAGCGCAGGAGGAGACCCAGTACTTC. Its protein product is CASSHKSSPRGRAQEETQYF.

The chain has TRBV10-3 and TRBJ2-3; no reliable D call. Trimming removed 0 bases from V and 0 bases from J, with 13 bases in between. This CDR3 spans 17 amino acids. CDR1 is ENHRY and CDR2 is SYGVKD in the germline V gene. CDR3 DNA sequence: TGTGCCATCAGTGAGTCGATACGACAAGCTAGCACAGATACGCAGTATTTT. It codes for CAISESIRQASTDTQYF.

This clonotype has just a few counts. The V gene is TRBV12-3 or TRBV12-4, the J gene TRBJ2-2; TRBD1 might be the D (6 bases). The V and J ends lost 6 bases and 6 bases respectively, with 8 bases between them. The CDR3 has 12 amino acids. In DNA, the CDR3 is TGTGCCAGCAGAGGACAGCCCGGGGAGCTGTTTTTT. As protein: CASRGQPGELFF.

This clonotype has more than one count but fewer than ten. This chain links TRBV18 with TRBJ2-3; the D is unclear. V was shortened by 2 bases and J by 4 bases, with 7 bases between the two germline ends. CDR1 KGHSH and CDR2 LQKENI come from the germline V gene. The CDR3 extends over 13 amino acids. In nucleotides, the CDR3 is TGTGCCAGCTCACCAAGACTCGCAGATACGCAGTATTTT. It yields the protein CASSPRLADTQYF.

This rearrangement joins TRBV4-3 to TRBJ2-1; the D is unclear. V was shortened by 2 bases and J by 7 bases, with 12 bases between the two germline ends. This CDR3 is built from 14 residues. CDR1 is LGHNA and CDR2 is YSLEER in the germline V gene. The CDR3 region has the DNA TGCGCCAGCAGCCAAAACGCCATCAGGAATGAGCAGTTCTTC. Its protein product is CASSQNAIRNEQFF.

CDR3 bases: TGTGCCAGCAGCTCGAGGTGGGGTTTCGACACCGGGGAGCTGTTTTTT. Amino acid sequence: CASSSRWGFDTGELFF. This chain uses TRBV5-4 with TRBJ2-2, with D unclear. Trimming removed 3 bases from V and 3 bases from J, with 15 bases in between. This CDR3 comprises 16 residues. Germline lookup yields CDR1 SGHNT and CDR2 YYREEE (reference sequence). The variable domain in full, completed from reference TRBV5-4 and TRBJ2-2, reads ETGVTQSPTHLIKTRGQQVTLRCSSQSGHNTVSWYQQALGQGPQFIFQYYREEENGRGNFPPRFSGLQFPNYSSELNVNALELDDSALYLCASSSRWGFDTGELFFGEGSRLTVL.

This clonotype came up a few times. The gene calls are TRBV4-1 and TRBJ2-2; 8 bases agree with TRBD1. The J segment lost 1 base and the V segment lost 3 bases, leaving 4 bases of the junction unmatched. In germline, CDR1 is MGHRA, CDR2 YSYEKL. This CDR3 is built from 16 residues. The DNA for the CDR3 is TGCGCCAGCAGCCATTGGACAGGGAAGAACACCGGGGAGCTGTTTTTT. Translation gives CASSHWTGKNTGELFF.

This clonotype has more than one count but fewer than ten. The chain combines TRBV9 with TRBJ2-2; 8 bases match TRBD2. V trimming: 4 bases; J trimming: 4 bases; junction bases outside the gene matches: 9. Looked up from germline, CDR1 is SGDLS and CDR2 is YYNGEE. This CDR3 has 16 amino acids. CDR3: CASSPREGSFTGELFF. CDR3 in DNA: TGTGCCAGCAGCCCCCGGGAGGGGTCCTTCACCGGGGAGCTGTTTTTT.

The J gene is TRBJ2-7, the V gene TRBV25-1, with TRBD1 matching 8 bases. The CDR3 spans 13 residues. CDR1 and CDR2 (germline): MGHDK, SYGVNS. V gave up 1 base and J gave up 9 bases; unmatched junction bases: 5. CDR3 sequence (DNA): TGTGCCAGCAGTGAATTATCAGGGGGCTGGCAGTACTTC. It translates to CASSELSGGWQYF.

This clonotype turned up a few times. This may arise from a read error, as a much more abundant clone is one base away. The chain joins TRBV12-3 or TRBV12-4 to TRBJ2-2, with TRBD1 identical over 8 bases. This CDR3 contains 14 residues. Unmatched junction bases numbered 0, after V lost 6 bases and J lost 0 bases. The CDR3 sequence: CASRQGANTGELFF. CDR3 nucleotide sequence: TGTGCCAGCAGACAGGGGGCGAACACCGGGGAGCTGTTTTTT.

The chain joins TRBV5-1 to TRBJ2-5; TRBD2 matches 11 bases. Trimming at V came to 1 base and at J to 3 bases, leaving 11 bases not matched to a gene. The CDR3 spans 18 residues. Looked up from germline, CDR1 is SGHRS and CDR2 is YFSETQ. The DNA for the CDR3 is TGCGCCAGCAGCTTGTGGCGAGGGAAACTAGCGGGGGAAGAGACCCAGTACTTC. Protein sequence: CASSLWRGKLAGEETQYF.

The chain employs TRBV6-6 and TRBJ2-5, with 7 bases matching TRBD1. V trimming: 8 bases; J trimming: 2 bases; junction bases outside the gene matches: 20. The CDR3 has 18 amino acids. The germline V gene encodes CDR1 MNHNY and CDR2 SVGAGI (reference sequence). The CDR3 DNA follows: TGTGCCAGCGGGGATCGGACAGGTGGGCAGGCGTTTCAAGAGACCCAGTACTTC. This codes for CASGDRTGGQAFQETQYF.

This chain connects TRBV4-2 to TRBJ2-7, with 10 bases fitting TRBD2. J was trimmed by 4 bases and V by 0 bases; bases with no gene match: 3. The CDR3 sequence is 15 residues long. Per germline, CDR1 LGHNA and CDR2 YNFKEQ. CDR3 coding DNA: TGTGCCAGCAGCCAAGATGGACTAGCGGAGTACGAGCAGTACTTC. Its protein is CASSQDGLAEYEQYF.